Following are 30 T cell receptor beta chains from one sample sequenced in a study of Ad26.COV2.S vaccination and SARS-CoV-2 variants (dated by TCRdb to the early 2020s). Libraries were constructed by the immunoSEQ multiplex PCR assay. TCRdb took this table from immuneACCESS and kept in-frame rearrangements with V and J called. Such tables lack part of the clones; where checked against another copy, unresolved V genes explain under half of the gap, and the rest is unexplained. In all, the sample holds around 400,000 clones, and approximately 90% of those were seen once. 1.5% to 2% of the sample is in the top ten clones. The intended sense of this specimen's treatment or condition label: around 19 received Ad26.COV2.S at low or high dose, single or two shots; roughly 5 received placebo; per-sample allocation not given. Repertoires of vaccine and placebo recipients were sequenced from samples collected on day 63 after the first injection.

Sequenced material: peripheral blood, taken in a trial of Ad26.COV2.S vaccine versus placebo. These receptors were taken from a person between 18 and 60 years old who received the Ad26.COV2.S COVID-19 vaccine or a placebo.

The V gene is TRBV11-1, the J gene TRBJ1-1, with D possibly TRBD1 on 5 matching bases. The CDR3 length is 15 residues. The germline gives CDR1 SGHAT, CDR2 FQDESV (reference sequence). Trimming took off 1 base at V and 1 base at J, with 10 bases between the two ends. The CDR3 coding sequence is TGTGCCAGCAGCTTAGAGGCAGGGCCGAACACTGAAGCTTTCTTT. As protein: CASSLEAGPNTEAFF.

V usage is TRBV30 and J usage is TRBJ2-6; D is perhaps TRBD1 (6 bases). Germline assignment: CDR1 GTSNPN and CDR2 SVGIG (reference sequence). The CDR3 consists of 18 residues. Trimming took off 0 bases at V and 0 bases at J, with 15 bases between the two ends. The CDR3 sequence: CAWSVQGLTNSGANVLTF. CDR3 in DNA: TGTGCCTGGAGTGTCCAGGGGCTCACGAACTCTGGGGCCAACGTCCTGACTTTC.

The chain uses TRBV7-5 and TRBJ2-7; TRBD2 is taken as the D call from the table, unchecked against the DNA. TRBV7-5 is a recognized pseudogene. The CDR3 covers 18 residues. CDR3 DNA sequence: TGTGTCAGAAGCTCTTCGGGTGACCGGCGGGAGGGTGCCTACGAGCAGTACTTC. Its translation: CVRSSSGDRREGAYEQYF.

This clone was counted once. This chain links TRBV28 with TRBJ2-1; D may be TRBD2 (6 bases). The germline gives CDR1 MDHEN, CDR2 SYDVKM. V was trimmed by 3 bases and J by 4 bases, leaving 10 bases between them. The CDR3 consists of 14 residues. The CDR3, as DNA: TGTGCCAGCAGTTTTTCGGGGGTTTACAATGAGCAGTTCTTC. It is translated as CASSFSGVYNEQFF.

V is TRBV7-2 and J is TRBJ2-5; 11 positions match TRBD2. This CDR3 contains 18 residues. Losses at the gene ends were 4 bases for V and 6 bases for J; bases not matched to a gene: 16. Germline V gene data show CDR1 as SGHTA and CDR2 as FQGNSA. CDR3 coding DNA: TGTGCCAGCAGCTCACTTGGGACTAGCGGTCCCCAGTTAAAGACCCAGTACTTC. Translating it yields CASSSLGTSGPQLKTQYF.

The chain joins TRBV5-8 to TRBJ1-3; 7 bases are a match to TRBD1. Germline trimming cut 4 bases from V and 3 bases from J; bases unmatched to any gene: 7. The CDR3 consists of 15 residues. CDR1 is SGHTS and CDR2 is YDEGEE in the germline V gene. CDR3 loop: CASSLRGGLGNTIYF. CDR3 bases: TGTGCCAGCAGCCTCAGGGGGGGTCTTGGAAACACCATATATTTT.

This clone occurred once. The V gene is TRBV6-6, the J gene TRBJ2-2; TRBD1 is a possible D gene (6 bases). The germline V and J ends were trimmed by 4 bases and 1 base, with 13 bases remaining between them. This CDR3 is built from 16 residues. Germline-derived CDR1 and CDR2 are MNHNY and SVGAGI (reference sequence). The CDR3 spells CASSLHRGGNTGELFF. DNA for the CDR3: TGTGCCAGCAGTTTACATCGAGGGGGGAACACCGGGGAGCTGTTTTTT.

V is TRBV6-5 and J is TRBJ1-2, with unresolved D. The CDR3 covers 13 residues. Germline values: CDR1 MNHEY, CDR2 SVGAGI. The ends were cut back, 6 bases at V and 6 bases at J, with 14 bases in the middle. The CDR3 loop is CASSAGPSNGYTF. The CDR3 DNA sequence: TGTGCCAGCAGCGCCGGGCCCTCCAATGGCTACACCTTC.

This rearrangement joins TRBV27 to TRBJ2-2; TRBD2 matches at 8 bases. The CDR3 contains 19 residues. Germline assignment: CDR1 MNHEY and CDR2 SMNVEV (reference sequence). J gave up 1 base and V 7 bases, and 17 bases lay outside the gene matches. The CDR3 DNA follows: TGTGCCAGCAAACGTCCCCCTAGCGGGTCTCCGGGGAACACCGGGGAGCTGTTTTTT. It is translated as CASKRPPSGSPGNTGELFF.

Here the CDR3 DNA reads TGTGCCAGCAGTCCGGGCCAAGTGGAAGTCACGGTTAACTACAATGAGCAGTTCTTC. Protein product: CASSPGQVEVTVNYNEQFF. The chain carries TRBV28 and TRBJ2-1; D remains unclear. V was cut by 5 bases and J by 3 bases, with 26 bases left in between. Germline CDR1 reads MDHEN; CDR2 reads SYDVKM. The CDR3 sequence is 19 residues long.

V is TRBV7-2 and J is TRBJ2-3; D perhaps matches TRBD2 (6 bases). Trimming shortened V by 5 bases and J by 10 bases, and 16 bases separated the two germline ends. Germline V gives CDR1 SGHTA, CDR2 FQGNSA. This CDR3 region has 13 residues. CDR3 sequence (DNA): TGTGCCAGCAGCAGGGGACTCCGAGGGGCGCAGTATTTT. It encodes CASSRGLRGAQYF.

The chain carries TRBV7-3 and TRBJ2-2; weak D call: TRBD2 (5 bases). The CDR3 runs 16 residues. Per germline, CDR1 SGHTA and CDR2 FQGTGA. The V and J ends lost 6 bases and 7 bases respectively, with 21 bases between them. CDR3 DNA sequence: TGTGCCAGCAGTCCTCGCCCGGGGTTCGAAATCGGGGAGCTGTTTTTT. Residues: CASSPRPGFEIGELFF.

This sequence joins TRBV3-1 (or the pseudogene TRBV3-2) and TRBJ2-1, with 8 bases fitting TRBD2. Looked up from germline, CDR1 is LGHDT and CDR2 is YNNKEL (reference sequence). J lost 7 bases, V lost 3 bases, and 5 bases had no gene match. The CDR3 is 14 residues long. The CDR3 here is CASSQNGRGNEQFF. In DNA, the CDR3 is TGTGCCAGCAGCCAGAACGGGAGGGGGAATGAGCAGTTCTTC.

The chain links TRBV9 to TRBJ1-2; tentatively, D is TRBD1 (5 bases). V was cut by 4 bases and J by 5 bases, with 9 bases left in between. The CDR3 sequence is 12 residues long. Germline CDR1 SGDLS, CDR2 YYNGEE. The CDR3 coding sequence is TGTGCCAGCAGCTCGGGACTGTATGGCTACACCTTC. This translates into CASSSGLYGYTF. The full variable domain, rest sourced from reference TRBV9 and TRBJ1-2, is DSGVTQTPKHLITATGQRVTLRCSPRSGDLSVYWYQQSLDQGLQFLIQYYNGEERAKGNILERFSAQQFPDLHSELNLSSLELGDSALYFCASSSGLYGYTFGSGTRLTVV.

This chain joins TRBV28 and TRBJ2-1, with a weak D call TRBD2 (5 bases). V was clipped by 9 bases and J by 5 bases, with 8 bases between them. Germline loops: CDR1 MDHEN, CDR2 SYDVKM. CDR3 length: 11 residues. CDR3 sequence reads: CASTGDNEQFF. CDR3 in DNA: TGTGCCAGTACCGGGGACAATGAGCAGTTCTTC.

The CDR3 DNA reads as TGTGCCAGCAGCCAAGGGAGTTGGAGCGGGACGAACACCGGGGAGCTGTTTTTT. Amino acid sequence: CASSQGSWSGTNTGELFF. The rearrangement links TRBV3-1 (or the pseudogene TRBV3-2) to TRBJ2-2, with 7 bases matching TRBD2. This CDR3 is built from 18 residues. J was trimmed by 0 bases and V by 1 base; bases with no gene match: 8. Germline lookup yields CDR1 LGHDT and CDR2 YNNKEL (reference sequence).

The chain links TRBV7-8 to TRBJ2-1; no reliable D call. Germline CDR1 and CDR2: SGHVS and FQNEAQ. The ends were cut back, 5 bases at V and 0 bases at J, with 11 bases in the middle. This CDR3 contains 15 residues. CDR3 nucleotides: TGTGCCAGCAGCATTAGCAGGATCTCCTACAATGAGCAGTTCTTC. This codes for CASSISRISYNEQFF.

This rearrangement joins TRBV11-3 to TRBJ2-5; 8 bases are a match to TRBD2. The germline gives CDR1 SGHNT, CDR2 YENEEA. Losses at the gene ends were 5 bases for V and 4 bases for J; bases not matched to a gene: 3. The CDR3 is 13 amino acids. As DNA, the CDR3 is TGTGCCAGCAGCCCTGGACTAGCAGAGACCCAGTACTTC. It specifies CASSPGLAETQYF.

The CDR3 protein is CASSNPTGGAGYTF. The CDR3 region has the DNA TGTGCCAGCAGCAATCCGACAGGGGGCGCGGGCTACACCTTC. This chain links TRBV6-5 with TRBJ1-2, with 10 bases matching TRBD1. The J segment lost 8 bases and the V segment lost 6 bases, leaving 9 bases of the junction unmatched. Germline V gene data show CDR1 as MNHEY and CDR2 as SVGAGI. The length of the CDR3 is 14 residues.

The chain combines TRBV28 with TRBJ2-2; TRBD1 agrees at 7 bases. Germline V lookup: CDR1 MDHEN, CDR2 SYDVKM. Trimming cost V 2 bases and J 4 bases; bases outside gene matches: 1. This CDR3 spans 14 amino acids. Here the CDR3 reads CASSLPGGTGELFF. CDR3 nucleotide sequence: TGTGCCAGCAGTTTACCAGGGGGCACCGGGGAGCTGTTTTTT. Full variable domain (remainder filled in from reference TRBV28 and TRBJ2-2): DVKVTQSSRYLVKRTGEKVFLECVQDMDHENMFWYRQDPGLGLRLIYFSYDVKMKEKGDIPEGYSVSREKKERFSLILESASTNQTSMYLCASSLPGGTGELFFGEGSRLTVL.

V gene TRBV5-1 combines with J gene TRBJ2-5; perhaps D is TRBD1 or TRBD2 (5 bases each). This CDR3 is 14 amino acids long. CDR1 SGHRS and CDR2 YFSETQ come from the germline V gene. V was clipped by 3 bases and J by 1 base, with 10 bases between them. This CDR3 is CASSWGRGQETQYF. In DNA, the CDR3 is TGCGCCAGCAGCTGGGGACGAGGCCAAGAGACCCAGTACTTC.

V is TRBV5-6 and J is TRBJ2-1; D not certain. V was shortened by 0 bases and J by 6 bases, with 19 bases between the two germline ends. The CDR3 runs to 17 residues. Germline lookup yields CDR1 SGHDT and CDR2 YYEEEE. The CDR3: CASSLGIGRAVGNEQFF. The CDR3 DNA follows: TGTGCCAGCAGCTTGGGTATCGGACGAGCAGTAGGCAATGAGCAGTTCTTC.

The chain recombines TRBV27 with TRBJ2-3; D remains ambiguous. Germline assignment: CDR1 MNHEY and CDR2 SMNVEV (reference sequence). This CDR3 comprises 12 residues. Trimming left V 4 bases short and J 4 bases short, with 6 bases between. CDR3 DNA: TGTGCCAGCAGTTCCTACTCAGATACGCAGTATTTT. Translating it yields CASSSYSDTQYF.

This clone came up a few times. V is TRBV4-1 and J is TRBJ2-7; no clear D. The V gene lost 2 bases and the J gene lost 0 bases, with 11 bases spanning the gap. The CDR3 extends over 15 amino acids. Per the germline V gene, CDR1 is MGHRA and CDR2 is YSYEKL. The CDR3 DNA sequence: TGCGCCAGCAGCCAATATGTTGCCGGCTCCTACGAGCAGTACTTC. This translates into CASSQYVAGSYEQYF.

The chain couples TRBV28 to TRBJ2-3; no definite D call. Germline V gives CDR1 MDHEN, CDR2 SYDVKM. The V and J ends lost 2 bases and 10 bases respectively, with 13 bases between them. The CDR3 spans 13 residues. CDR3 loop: CASSLLTSLAQYF. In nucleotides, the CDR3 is TGTGCCAGCAGTTTACTCACCTCATTGGCGCAGTATTTT.

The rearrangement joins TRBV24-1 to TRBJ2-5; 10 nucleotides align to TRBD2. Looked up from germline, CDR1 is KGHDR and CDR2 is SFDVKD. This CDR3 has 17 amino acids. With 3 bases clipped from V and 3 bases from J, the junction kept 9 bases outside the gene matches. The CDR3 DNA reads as TGTGCCACCAGTGATCGACTCGGAGCGGGAGGGGAAGAGACCCAGTACTTC. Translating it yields CATSDRLGAGGEETQYF.

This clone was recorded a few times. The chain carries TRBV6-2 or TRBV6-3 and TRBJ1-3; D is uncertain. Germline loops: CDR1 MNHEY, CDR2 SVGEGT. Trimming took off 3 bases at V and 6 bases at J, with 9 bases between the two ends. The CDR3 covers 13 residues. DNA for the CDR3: TGTGCCAGCAGTTATGGGTCGGCAAACACCATATATTTT. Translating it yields CASSYGSANTIYF.

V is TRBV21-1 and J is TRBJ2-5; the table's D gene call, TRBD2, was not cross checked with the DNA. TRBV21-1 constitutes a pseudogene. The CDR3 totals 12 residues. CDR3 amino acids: CGGKAGKETQYF. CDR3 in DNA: TGCGGGGGCAAAGCGGGGAAAGAGACCCAGTACTTC.

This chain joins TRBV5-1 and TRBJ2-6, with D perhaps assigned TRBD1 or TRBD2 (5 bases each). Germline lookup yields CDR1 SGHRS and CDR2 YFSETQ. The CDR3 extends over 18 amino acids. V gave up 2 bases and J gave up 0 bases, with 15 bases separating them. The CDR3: CASSFGAGIASGANVLTF. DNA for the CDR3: TGCGCCAGCAGCTTCGGGGCTGGGATCGCCTCTGGGGCCAACGTCCTGACTTTC.

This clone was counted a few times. As DNA, the CDR3 is TGTGCCAGCAGCCAGTGGACAGATCAGCCCCAGCATTTT. It codes for CASSQWTDQPQHF. The gene calls are TRBV3-1 (or the pseudogene TRBV3-2) and TRBJ1-5, with TRBD1 as a possible D gene (6 bases). The CDR3 consists of 13 residues. Trimming cost V 3 bases and J 5 bases, with 8 bases left between them. CDR1 is LGHDT, CDR2 YNNKEL, per germline (reference sequence).